This TCR beta chain was sequenced during a study of molecular identifiers for immune sequencing clone quantification. Overall study results and limits: The study found clones above 20 RNA copies held over 97% of effector molecules and under 1% in naive cells. Barcodes shared by identical TCR molecules could lead to underestimated sizes of highly expanded clones.

Notes on this clonotype: Its antigen is as yet unknown.

TCRdb redid the calling of the PCR reads with MiXCR, one entry per CDR3 protein. The profile shows about 300,000 distinct CDR3 sequences, about 22% of them singletons. V shed 1 base, J shed 2 bases, and the junction held 8 bases outside the gene matches. The germline gives CDR1 DFQATT, CDR2 SNEGSKA (reference sequence). The CDR3 length is 15 residues. The receptor was derived from a human donor in good health. Some libraries in this study had Jurkat cell RNA spiked in. This chain links TRBV20-1 with TRBJ2-7; 7 bases are shared with TRBD1. The sample taken for sequencing was naive CD8+ T cells from blood, with Jurkat cell RNA spiked in. Subset denoted: FACS-sorted CD8+CD4-CCR7+CD45RA+ naive T cells. CDR3 sequence: CSARGHGQATYEQYF. The DNA of the CDR3 is TGCAGTGCTAGAGGTCATGGACAGGCTACCTACGAGCAGTACTTC.